The clone carrying this TCR beta chain was detected ten times or more. This entry is derived from a study of tumor and adjacent non-tumor tissue in lung cancer. This sample's RNA came from whole unsorted tissue. This non-tumor lung sample came from over 3 cm beyond the tumor edge. J gave up 3 bases and V 6 bases, and 14 bases lay outside the gene matches. Germline V gene sequence: CDR1 MNHNS, CDR2 SASEGT. The CDR3 totals 16 residues. The library came from three nested PCR rounds adapted from ARM-PCR protocols. TCRdb used MiXCR to reprocess the multiplex PCR reads, holding one entry per CDR3 protein. The sample carries about 110,000 distinct CDR3 sequences, 60% to 65% recorded once.

Material: distant non-tumor lung tissue. The sequence was obtained from a man between 60 and 70 years old with non-small cell lung cancer. The chain links TRBV6-1 to TRBJ2-7; 7 bases line up with TRBD1. The CDR3 DNA reads TGTGCCAGCAGAGAGAATGTCCGGGACAGAAGCTACGAGCAGTACTTC. Encoded protein: CASRENVRDRSYEQYF.